The clone carrying this T cell receptor beta chain was observed a few times. Clones were read by immunoSEQ multiplex PCR, and TCRdb kept only the in-frame ones, dropping some. Of 150,000 to 200,000 clones listed, about 93% are singletons. The sample is drawn from a study of control samples from healthy donors and cancer patients. Trimming took off 4 bases at V and 8 bases at J, with 13 bases between the two ends. CDR3 length: 13 residues. Germline V gene lookup returns CDR1 SGHRS and CDR2 YFSETQ. The receptor was isolated from a man aged 18 to 30 in good health. Source material: blood. This chain links TRBV5-1 with TRBJ2-1, with D uncertain. CDR3 in amino acids: CASSLSSEDEQFF. CDR3 DNA: TGCGCCAGCAGCCTCTCTTCTGAGGATGAGCAGTTCTTC.